The T cell receptor beta chain described here comes from a study of blood T cell repertoires in COVID-19. Study information: Researchers got acute and convalescent COVID-19 samples from the United States, Italy and Spain.

Those who participated ranged in age from about 18 to 89 years and resided in roughly 26 US areas. Either two negative PCRs, clearance, or symptom resolution qualified Cohort 3 donors as recovered. Germline V CDR1 and CDR2: SEHNR, FQNEAQ (reference sequence). CDR3 length equals 15 residues. The V gene lost 7 bases and the J gene lost 7 bases, with 23 bases spanning the gap. Original data processing: Using reference gene primer amplification, nucleated cell counts were estimated. TCRdb keeps only in-frame clones here, not all; method: immunoSEQ multiplex PCR. That table is the source of V, J and clone size, and D and trimming were worked out from the DNA. This sample has about 300,000 clones; approximately 88% occur once, and the top ten carry 5% to 5.5%.

This TCR came from a man aged 60 to 75 who had recovered from COVID-19. Material: PBMCs or T cells enriched from blood (not recorded which). The V gene is TRBV7-9, the J gene TRBJ2-7; possibly TRBD1 for D (6 bases). CDR3 residues: CASTHARGFEREQYF. The CDR3 DNA is TGTGCCAGCACACATGCTAGGGGGTTTGAGCGGGAGCAGTACTTC.